A selection of T cell receptor beta chains follows, all from one sample in a study of cytomegalovirus exposure and HLA in healthy donors. Here immunoSEQ multiplex PCR was the method, and the copy in TCRdb shows in-frame clones only, minus some. Of some 170,000 clones listed, about three quarters were seen once; the top ten hold around 2.8%. The sample consisted of PBMCs. These receptors all stem from a woman aged 25 to 45 in good health and CMV-seronegative. CDR3s include the opening cysteine and the closing phenylalanine or tryptophan. Each record gives: V gene, D gene, CDR3 protein. The D gene is left open where the match is weak.

>TRBV5-4|NA
CASSLIAVYNEQFF
>TRBV6-6|TRBD1
CASSPGQGTQHF
>TRBV11-2|TRBD1
CASSLGRGQTNTEAFF
>TRBV4-3|NA
CASSQESPRGFASGNTIYF
>TRBV6-5|NA
CASSPTNLVNTIYF
>TRBV5-4|NA
CASSWAGTTSEQFF
>TRBV6-5|NA
CASSYSSVEGGQPQHF
>TRBV20-1|TRBD2
CSAAGDYTQYF
>TRBV19|NA
CASSDFYEQYF
>TRBV30|NA
CAYGGYEQFF
>TRBV15|NA
CATRLTLGDQPQHF
>TRBV4-3|NA
CASSQQGGETQYF
>TRBV28|TRBD1
CASRDGQGFSYEQYF
>TRBV27|NA
CASSLKGAGELFF
>TRBV29-1|TRBD2
CSVGRLAGRGDTQYF
>TRBV6-5|TRBD1
CASRLTGFNEKLFF
>TRBV23-1|TRBD1
CASSQARGNNQPQHF
>TRBV2|NA
CASKEELNSPLHF
>TRBV19|NA
CASSTRGGWGANVLTF
>TRBV29-1|TRBD1
CSVDTGVVFDEQFF
>TRBV27|NA
CASSIRGTVYEQYF
>TRBV7-2|NA
CASSQGSLATGELFF
>TRBV7-2|NA
CASSLVTGSNQPQHF
>TRBV7-6|TRBD1
CASRYDRATGELFF
>TRBV28|TRBD1
CASSWTGRQPQHF
>TRBV7-2|TRBD2
CASSIAGGRADTQYF
>TRBV19|NA
CASSIARGSSYEQYF
>TRBV6-4|NA
CASRLTGSNTEAFF
>TRBV18|NA
CASSPPAMNSYEQYF
>TRBV18|TRBD2
CASSPPGLAGTYEQYF
>TRBV6-1|TRBD2
CASSEKAGGPYEQFF
>TRBV27|NA
CASSPRRGELKNIQYF
>TRBV5-4|TRBD1
CASSLAGQGVAEAFF
>TRBV15|TRBD1
CATSRGQGSYEQYF
>TRBV2|TRBD1
CASSGGDRRHSGNTIYF
>TRBV19|NA
CASTDRRGRRQPQHF
>TRBV5-4|TRBD1
CASSLDRGDSPLHF
>TRBV19|TRBD1
CASSRTGSQEQYF
>TRBV7-2|NA
CASSSGRGHYEQYF
>TRBV2|NA
CASSEAFSPSGANVLTF
>TRBV19|TRBD1
CASSNTGGTYEQYF
>TRBV5-4|TRBD1
CASSLGGTDYNEQFF
>TRBV9|NA
CASSGGGNYEQYF
>TRBV7-9|NA
CSSSPTGQETQYF
>TRBV18|TRBD2
CASSPRRGGEQYF
>TRBV2|NA
CASSQDFNYGYTF
>TRBV7-2|NA
CASSLSGYKNIQYF
>TRBV15|NA
CATSRDKGDYEQYF